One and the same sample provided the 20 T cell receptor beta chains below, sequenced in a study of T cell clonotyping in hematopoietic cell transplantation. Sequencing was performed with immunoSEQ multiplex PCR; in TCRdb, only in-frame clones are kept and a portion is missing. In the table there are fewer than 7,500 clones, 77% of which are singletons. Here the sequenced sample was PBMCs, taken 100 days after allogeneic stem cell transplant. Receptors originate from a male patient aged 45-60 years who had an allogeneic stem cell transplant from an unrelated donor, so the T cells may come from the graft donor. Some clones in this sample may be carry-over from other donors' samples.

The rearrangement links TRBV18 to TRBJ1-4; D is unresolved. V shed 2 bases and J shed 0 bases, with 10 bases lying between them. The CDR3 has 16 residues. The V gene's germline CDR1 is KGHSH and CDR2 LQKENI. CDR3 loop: CASSPISPATNEKLFF. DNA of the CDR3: TGTGCCAGCTCACCAATCAGCCCAGCAACTAATGAAAAACTGTTTTTT.

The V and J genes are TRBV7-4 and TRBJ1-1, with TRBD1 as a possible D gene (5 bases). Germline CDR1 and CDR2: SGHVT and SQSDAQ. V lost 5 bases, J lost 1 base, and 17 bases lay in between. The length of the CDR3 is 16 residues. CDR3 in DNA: TGTGCCAGCAGCCCCAGGGATAAGGCACGGAACACTGAAGCTTTCTTT. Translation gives CASSPRDKARNTEAFF.

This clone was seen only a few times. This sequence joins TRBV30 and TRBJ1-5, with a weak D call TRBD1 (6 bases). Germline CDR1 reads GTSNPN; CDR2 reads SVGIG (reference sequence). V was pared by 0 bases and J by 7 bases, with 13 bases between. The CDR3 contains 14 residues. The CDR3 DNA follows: TGTGCCTGGAGTGTAAACGGGGGCGGGCAGCCCCAGCATTTT. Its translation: CAWSVNGGGQPQHF.

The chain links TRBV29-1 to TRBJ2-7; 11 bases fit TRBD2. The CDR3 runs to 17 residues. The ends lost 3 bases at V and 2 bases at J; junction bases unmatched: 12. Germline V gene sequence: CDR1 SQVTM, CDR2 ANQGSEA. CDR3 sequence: CSVDGLAGGRSPYEQYF. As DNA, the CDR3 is TGCAGCGTTGATGGGCTAGCGGGAGGACGTTCCCCCTACGAGCAGTACTTC.

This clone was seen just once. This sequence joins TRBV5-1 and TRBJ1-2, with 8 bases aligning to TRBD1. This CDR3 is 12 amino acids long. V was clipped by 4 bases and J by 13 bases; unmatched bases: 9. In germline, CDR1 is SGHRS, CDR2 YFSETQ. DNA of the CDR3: TGCGCCAGCAGCGATGGACAGGGCCATCGCACCTTC. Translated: CASSDGQGHRTF.

The CDR3: CASSLDAGRGEQYF. CDR3 coding DNA: TGCGCCAGCAGCTTGGACGCGGGGAGGGGCGAGCAGTACTTC. The chain combines TRBV5-1 with TRBJ2-5, with 7 bases fitting TRBD2. The J call is doubtful: the DNA matches TRBJ2-7 better. Germline CDR1 and CDR2: SGHRS and YFSETQ. The CDR3 runs to 14 residues.

In DNA, the CDR3 is TGTGCCTGGAGTGTTCAACAGGGGGTCTCGGCCAATCAGCCCCAGCATTTT. Protein: CAWSVQQGVSANQPQHF. V and J are TRBV30 and TRBJ1-5; 8 bases map to TRBD1. The CDR3 totals 17 residues. Germline-derived CDR1 and CDR2 are GTSNPN and SVGIG (reference sequence). Trimming cost V 0 bases and J 3 bases; bases outside gene matches: 10.

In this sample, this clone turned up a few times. The CDR3 coding sequence is TGTGCCAGCAGGAGAGAGGGGGATACGCAGTATTTT. This gives the protein CASRREGDTQYF. The J gene is TRBJ2-3, the V gene TRBV2; D may match TRBD1 or TRBD2 (5 bases each). CDR1 is SNHLY and CDR2 is FYNNEI in the germline V gene. The V end was cut by 6 bases, the J end by 6 bases, with 10 bases between. CDR3 length equals 12 residues.

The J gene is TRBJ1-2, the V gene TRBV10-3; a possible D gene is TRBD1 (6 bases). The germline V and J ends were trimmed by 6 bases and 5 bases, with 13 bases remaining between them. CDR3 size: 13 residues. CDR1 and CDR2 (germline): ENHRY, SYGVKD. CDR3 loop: CAIRPDSRYGYTF. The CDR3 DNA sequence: TGTGCCATCAGACCGGACAGTCGTTATGGCTACACCTTC.

The DNA of the CDR3 is TGTGCCAGCAGACAGGGGGCGAACTATGGCTACACCTTC. This encodes CASRQGANYGYTF. V usage is TRBV6-5 and J usage is TRBJ1-2; the match to TRBD1 covers 9 bases. V gave up 6 bases and J gave up 2 bases; unmatched junction bases: 1. The CDR3 totals 13 residues. The germline V gene encodes CDR1 MNHEY and CDR2 SVGAGI.

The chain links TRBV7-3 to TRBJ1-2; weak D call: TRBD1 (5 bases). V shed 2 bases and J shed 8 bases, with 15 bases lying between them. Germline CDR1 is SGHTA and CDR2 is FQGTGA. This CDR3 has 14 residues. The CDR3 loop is CASSLRSGGDGYTF. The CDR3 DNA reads TGTGCCAGCAGCTTACGATCAGGTGGGGACGGCTACACCTTC.

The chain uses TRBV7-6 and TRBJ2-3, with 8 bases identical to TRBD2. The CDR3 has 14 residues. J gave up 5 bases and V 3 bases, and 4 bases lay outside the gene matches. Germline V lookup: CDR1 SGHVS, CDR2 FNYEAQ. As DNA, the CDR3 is TGTGCCAGCAGCTTGCGGCTAGCGGGAGATACGCAGTATTTT. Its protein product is CASSLRLAGDTQYF.

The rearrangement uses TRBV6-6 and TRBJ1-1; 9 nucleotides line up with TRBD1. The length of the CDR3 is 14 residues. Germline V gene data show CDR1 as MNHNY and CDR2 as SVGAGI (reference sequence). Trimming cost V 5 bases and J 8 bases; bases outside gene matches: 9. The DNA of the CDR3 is TGTGCCAGCAGTGGGACAGGGCCGCCCGGGGAAGCTTTCTTT. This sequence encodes CASSGTGPPGEAFF.

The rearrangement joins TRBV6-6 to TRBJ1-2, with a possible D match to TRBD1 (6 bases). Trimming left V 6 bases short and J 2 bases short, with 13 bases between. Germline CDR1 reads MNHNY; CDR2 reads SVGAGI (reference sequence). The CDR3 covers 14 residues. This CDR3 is CASSPEQGNYGYTF. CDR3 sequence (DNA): TGTGCCAGCAGCCCCGAACAGGGAAACTATGGCTACACCTTC.

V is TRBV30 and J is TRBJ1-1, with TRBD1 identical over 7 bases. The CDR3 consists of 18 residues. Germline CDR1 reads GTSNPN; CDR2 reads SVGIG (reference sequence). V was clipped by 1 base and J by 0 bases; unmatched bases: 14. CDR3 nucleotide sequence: TGTGCCTGGAGTGGAGAAGACCCGGGACAGCCGCTGAACACTGAAGCTTTCTTT. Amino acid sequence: CAWSGEDPGQPLNTEAFF.

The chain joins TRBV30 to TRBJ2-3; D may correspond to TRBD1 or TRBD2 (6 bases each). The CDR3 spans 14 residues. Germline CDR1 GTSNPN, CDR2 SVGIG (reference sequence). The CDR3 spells CAGGAEGITDTQYF. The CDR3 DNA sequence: TGTGCTGGGGGCGCGGAGGGAATCACAGATACGCAGTATTTT.

The CDR3 nucleotides are TGTGCCAGCAGTTTAGGTGGGAGTCTAGACGAGCAGTACTTC. It encodes CASSLGGSLDEQYF. The chain couples TRBV27 to TRBJ2-7; possible D gene TRBD2, 5 bases. V was cut by 2 bases and J by 5 bases, with 13 bases left in between. Germline V gene data show CDR1 as MNHEY and CDR2 as SMNVEV (reference sequence). CDR3 length equals 14 residues.

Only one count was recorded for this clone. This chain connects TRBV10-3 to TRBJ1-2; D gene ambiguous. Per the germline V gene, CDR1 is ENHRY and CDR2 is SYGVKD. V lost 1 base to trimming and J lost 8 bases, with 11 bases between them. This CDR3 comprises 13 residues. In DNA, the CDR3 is TGTGCCATCAGTGAGTGGCAGGCGGGCGGCTACACCTTC. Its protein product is CAISEWQAGGYTF.

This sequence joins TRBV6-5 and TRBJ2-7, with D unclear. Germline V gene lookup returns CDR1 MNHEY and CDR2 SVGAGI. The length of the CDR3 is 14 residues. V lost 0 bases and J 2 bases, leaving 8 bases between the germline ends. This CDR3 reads CASSYSAETYEQYF. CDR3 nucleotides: TGTGCCAGCAGTTACTCGGCGGAAACCTACGAGCAGTACTTC.

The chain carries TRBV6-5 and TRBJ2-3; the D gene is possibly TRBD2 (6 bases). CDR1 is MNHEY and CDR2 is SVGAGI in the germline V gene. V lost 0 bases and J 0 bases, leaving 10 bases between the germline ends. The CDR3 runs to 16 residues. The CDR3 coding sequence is TGTGCCAGCAGTTACTCGGCGGGAACTAGCACAGATACGCAGTATTTT. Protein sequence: CASSYSAGTSTDTQYF.